Shown below are 24 T cell receptor beta chains from a single sample sequenced in a study of molecular identifiers for immune sequencing clone quantification. TCRdb reprocessed the PCR reads with MiXCR, giving one entry per CDR3 protein. The sample carries under 350,000 distinct CDR3 sequences, roughly a quarter recorded once. Sequenced material: naive CD8+ T cells from blood, with Jurkat cell RNA spiked in. Indicated subset: FACS-sorted CD8+CD4-CCR7+CD45RA+ naive T cells. The receptors originated from a human donor in good health. Some libraries in this study had Jurkat cell RNA spiked in.

This clonotype appeared a single time. The V call is TRBV5-5, the J call TRBJ2-7; 14 nucleotides match TRBD2. CDR1 is SGHKS, CDR2 YYEKEE, per germline (reference sequence). The CDR3 has 15 amino acids. V lost 10 bases and J lost 2; bases outside the gene matches: 8. CDR3 sequence reads: CARCRLAGGAYEQYF. CDR3 nucleotide sequence: TGTGCCCGCTGCCGACTAGCGGGGGGGGCCTACGAGCAGTACTTC.

About this clonotype itself: A read error may be the cause here, since a much bigger clone is one base away. V gene TRBV4-3 combines with J gene TRBJ2-7; weak D call: TRBD2 (6 bases). From germline, CDR1 is LGHNA and CDR2 YSLEER. This CDR3 is built from 14 residues. The V and J ends lost 0 bases and 8 bases respectively, with 14 bases between them. The CDR3 sequence is CASSQDLRGYKQYF. The CDR3 nucleotides read TGCGCCAGCAGCCAAGATCTTCGGGGGTACAAGCAGTACTTC.

This clonotype showed up just a few times. The rearrangement uses TRBV6-2 or TRBV6-3 and TRBJ2-5; D not resolved. The length of the CDR3 is 14 residues. Germline V gene sequence: CDR1 MNHEY, CDR2 SVGEGT. V was shortened by 2 bases and J by 0 bases, with 7 bases between the two germline ends. Here the CDR3 reads CASSYGPYQETQYF. In DNA form, the CDR3 reads TGTGCCAGCAGTTACGGACCCTACCAAGAGACCCAGTACTTC.

V usage is TRBV27 and J usage is TRBJ2-3; TRBD2 agrees at 8 bases. CDR1 is MNHEY and CDR2 is SMNVEV in the germline V gene (reference sequence). CDR3 size: 16 residues. The V gene end was trimmed by 6 bases and the J gene end by 0 bases; junction bases not matched to a gene: 8. As DNA, the CDR3 is TGTGCCAGCAGACAACTAGCGGCCGCTAGCACAGATACGCAGTATTTT. Translating it yields CASRQLAAASTDTQYF.

This clonotype has more than one count but fewer than ten. The CDR3 sequence: CATKGGYDGRAKFF. CDR3 nucleotide sequence: TGTGCCACCAAAGGAGGCTATGACGGGAGGGCCAAGTTCTTC. V gene TRBV15 combines with J gene TRBJ2-1, with 8 positions matching TRBD2. From germline, CDR1 is LNHNV and CDR2 YYDKDF (reference sequence). The CDR3 has 14 amino acids. J gave up 14 bases and V 7 bases, and 16 bases lay outside the gene matches.

This clonotype was picked up a small number of times. J is TRBJ1-5 and V is TRBV7-9; 7 nucleotides align to TRBD1. Germline V gene sequence: CDR1 SEHNR, CDR2 FQNEAQ (reference sequence). With V trimmed by 5 bases and J by 2 bases, 6 bases remained unmatched. There are 15 residues in the CDR3. The DNA of the CDR3 is TGTGCCAGCAGCCCCGAGGGGGCCGGCAATCAGCCCCAGCATTTT. This gives the protein CASSPEGAGNQPQHF. The whole variable domain, remainder taken from reference TRBV7-9 and TRBJ1-5, is DTGVSQNPRHKITKRGQNVTFRCDPISEHNRLYWYRQTLGQGPEFLTYFQNEAQLEKSRLLSDRFSAERPKGSFSTLEIQRTEQGDSAMYLCASSPEGAGNQPQHFGDGTRLSIL.

This clonotype was found a few times. The rearrangement uses TRBV7-9 and TRBJ1-1; D ambiguous. The CDR3 length is 15 residues. Trimming left V 3 bases short and J 1 base short, with 12 bases between. The V gene's germline CDR1 is SEHNR and CDR2 FQNEAQ (reference sequence). The CDR3 protein is CASSFSASENTEAFF. CDR3 in DNA: TGTGCCAGCAGCTTTTCGGCCTCGGAGAACACTGAAGCTTTCTTT. The full variable domain, in which reference TRBV7-9 and TRBJ1-1 provide the parts outside the CDR3, is DTGVSQNPRHKITKRGQNVTFRCDPISEHNRLYWYRQTLGQGPEFLTYFQNEAQLEKSRLLSDRFSAERPKGSFSTLEIQRTEQGDSAMYLCASSFSASENTEAFFGQGTRLTVV.

This clonotype was picked up a small number of times. The rearrangement uses TRBV7-9 and TRBJ2-7; 7 nucleotides agree with TRBD2. There are 14 residues in the CDR3. Losses at the gene ends were 1 base for V and 7 bases for J; bases not matched to a gene: 7. Germline CDR1 SEHNR, CDR2 FQNEAQ (reference sequence). The CDR3 DNA is TGTGCCAGCAGCTTAGACGCGGGAGCGGGGGAGCAGTACTTC. Translation: CASSLDAGAGEQYF.

The gene calls are TRBV3-1 and TRBJ2-7, with D tentatively TRBD1 (6 bases). CDR3 length: 15 amino acids. Trimming took off 2 bases at V and 0 bases at J, with 11 bases between the two ends. CDR1 and CDR2 (germline): LGHDT, YNNKEL (reference sequence). The CDR3 loop is CASSQTGHSSYEQYF. The CDR3 DNA sequence: TGTGCCAGCAGCCAAACAGGGCATTCCTCCTACGAGCAGTACTTC.

In the case of this clonotype: With a much larger clone just one base away, this may be a read error. The chain combines TRBV5-1 with TRBJ2-7; 8 bases agree with TRBD2. The CDR3 runs 14 residues. V dropped 0 bases and J dropped 7; count of bases not matched to a gene: 6. CDR1 is SGHRS and CDR2 is YFSETQ in the germline V gene. The CDR3 nucleotides read TGCGCCAGCAGCTTGGCGGGAGGGGGAAGAGAGCAGTACTTC. It is translated as CASSLAGGGREQYF.

As to this clonotype: Just one base apart from a much larger clone, this may be a read error. The chain combines TRBV6-2 or TRBV6-3 with TRBJ1-2, with 8 nucleotides matching TRBD1. The CDR3 contains 13 residues. With V trimmed by 7 bases and J by 7 bases, 8 bases remained unmatched. Germline V gives CDR1 MNHEY, CDR2 SVGEGT. CDR3 sequence reads: CASTQTGGRGYTF. CDR3 coding DNA: TGTGCCAGCACCCAAACAGGGGGTCGTGGCTACACCTTC.

The chain uses TRBV20-1 and TRBJ1-5, with D hard to call. V lost 4 bases to trimming and J lost 0 bases, with 10 bases between them. Germline V CDR1 and CDR2: DFQATT, SNEGSKA (reference sequence). The CDR3 has 14 amino acids. The CDR3 DNA follows: TGCAGTGCTACCGACGGGAATAGCAATCAGCCCCAGCATTTT. Protein: CSATDGNSNQPQHF.

With regard to this clonotype: It may be a read error: a sequence one base away is much more abundant. The rearrangement links TRBV29-1 to TRBJ2-3; D perhaps matches TRBD2 (6 bases). CDR1 SQVTM and CDR2 ANQGSEA come from the germline V gene. V shed 4 bases and J shed 2 bases, with 19 bases lying between them. This CDR3 comprises 16 residues. CDR3 loop: CSVGEAQGGLTDTQYF. DNA for the CDR3: TGCAGCGTTGGAGAAGCCCAGGGAGGTCTCACAGATACGCAGTATTTT.

Comment on this clonotype: A junction end diverges from the germline sequence, so it may reflect a read error. The chain couples TRBV12-3 or TRBV12-4 to TRBJ1-1, with 10 bases lining up with TRBD1. This CDR3 has 14 residues. CDR3 coding DNA: TGTGCCAGCAGTGGGACAGGGGAGGGGACTGAAGCTCTCTTT. This codes for CASSGTGEGTEALF.

This clonotype was seen repeatedly, ten times or more. CDR3 DNA sequence: TGTGCCTGGAGTGAGGACAGCTTTGGAAACACCATATATTTT. It yields the protein CAWSEDSFGNTIYF. The chain carries TRBV30 and TRBJ1-3, with D possibly TRBD1 on 6 matching bases. The V end was cut by 1 base, the J end by 3 bases, with 10 bases between. This CDR3 has 14 amino acids. Germline V gene sequence: CDR1 GTSNPN, CDR2 SVGIG (reference sequence).

This clonotype was recorded many times. This chain joins TRBV28 and TRBJ2-3; 9 bases map to TRBD1. The CDR3 is made up of 15 amino acids. Germline-derived CDR1 and CDR2 are MDHEN and SYDVKM. The trim removed 5 bases at V and 0 bases at J, leaving 3 bases unmatched. The CDR3 region is CASSPTGGSTDTQYF. CDR3 bases: TGTGCCAGCAGTCCGACAGGGGGTAGCACAGATACGCAGTATTTT.

With regard to this clonotype: This sequence may be a read error, since a much larger clone differs from it by one base. The gene calls are TRBV6-1 and TRBJ2-2; the D is unclear. The length of the CDR3 is 14 residues. CDR1 is MNHNS, CDR2 SASEGT, per germline. The CDR3 coding sequence is TGTGACAGCAGTGAGTTTGCTTACACCGGGGAGCTGTTTTTT. This sequence encodes CDSSEFAYTGELFF.

About this clonotype itself: A much larger clone differs from this one at a single base, so this may be a read error. The CDR3 region is CASSGRDRAYEQYF. The CDR3 coding sequence is TGTGCCAGCAGCGGCCGGGACAGGGCCTACGAGCAGTACTTC. The chain uses TRBV28 and TRBJ2-7; 9 bases line up with TRBD1. CDR3 length: 14 residues. The trim removed 6 bases at V and 2 bases at J, leaving 5 bases unmatched. The V gene's germline CDR1 is MDHEN and CDR2 SYDVKM.

CDR3 amino acids: CASSVGGGGAASTDTQYF. The CDR3 DNA follows: TGTGCCAGCAGCGTAGGGGGCGGGGGGGCGGCTAGCACAGATACGCAGTATTTT. The chain employs TRBV9 and TRBJ2-3, with TRBD2 matching 9 bases. Germline V gene data show CDR1 as SGDLS and CDR2 as YYNGEE. The CDR3 is 18 residues long. Germline trimming cut 0 bases from V and 0 bases from J; bases unmatched to any gene: 8.

This clonotype showed up many times. This sequence joins TRBV27 and TRBJ2-7, with 7 bases aligning to TRBD1. The V gene's germline CDR1 is MNHEY and CDR2 SMNVEV (reference sequence). The V and J ends lost 6 bases and 2 bases, in that order; junction bases with no gene match: 7. This CDR3 has 14 amino acids. The CDR3 reads CASRSAGGPYEQYF. The CDR3 DNA is TGTGCCAGCAGATCGGCAGGGGGACCCTACGAGCAGTACTTC.

This clonotype was detected a few times. The V gene is TRBV20-1, the J gene TRBJ2-7; 10 nucleotides line up with TRBD2. The CDR3 runs 14 residues. The germline CDR1 and CDR2 sequences are DFQATT and SNEGSKA (reference sequence). V was pared by 5 bases and J by 7 bases, with 11 bases of the junction left unmatched. Written as DNA, the CDR3 is TGCAGTGCTCGGACTAGCGGTTTTTACGCGGAGCAGTACTTC. Protein sequence: CSARTSGFYAEQYF.

This clonotype came up many times. The genes are TRBV11-2 and TRBJ2-5; no clear D. Germline CDR1 and CDR2: SGHAT and FQNNGV. Trimming took off 5 bases at V and 0 bases at J, with 4 bases between the two ends. This CDR3 region has 12 residues. DNA of the CDR3: TGTGCCAGCAGCAAGTACCAAGAGACCCAGTACTTC. Its translation: CASSKYQETQYF.

On this clonotype itself: This may come from a read error, since a much larger clone is one base off. The V call is TRBV12-5, the J call TRBJ1-3, with no clear D. CDR1 is LGHNT and CDR2 is FRNRAP in the germline V gene. The CDR3 has 11 residues. The CDR3 spells CASGDGDTIYF. CDR3 bases: TGTGCTAGTGGTGATGGAGACACCATATATTTT.

The rearrangement links TRBV10-3 to TRBJ2-7; D not resolved. The CDR3 spans 8 residues. Trimming removed 6 bases at V and 6 bases at J, with 0 bases between. Germline-derived CDR1 and CDR2 are ENHRY and SYGVKD. CDR3 region: CAISEQYF. CDR3 sequence (DNA): TGTGCCATCAGCGAGCAGTACTTC.